The 18 T cell receptor beta chains below all came from one sample that was sequenced in a study of blood T cell repertoires in COVID-19 (TCRdb year 2020). The receptor library was made with the immunoSEQ multiplex PCR assay. Imported from immuneACCESS, the table was reduced by TCRdb to in-frame sequences with V and J called. These copies leave out some clones; in studies compared against another copy, an unresolved V gene accounts for under half, and the cause of the remainder is not known. The sample table lists roughly 120,000 clones, less than 85% of them with a count of one. Of the sample, roughly 20% is held by the ten largest clones. Material: peripheral blood. The receptors were gathered from a woman aged 60 to 75 with acute or convalescent COVID-19.

The chain has TRBV10-3 and TRBJ2-3; 11 bases agree with TRBD2. V was pared by 6 bases and J by 0 bases, with 5 bases of the junction left unmatched. The CDR3 extends over 16 amino acids. The germline V gene encodes CDR1 ENHRY and CDR2 SYGVKD. In DNA form, the CDR3 reads TGTGCCATCAGCCTAGCGGGAGGTTCTAGCACAGATACGCAGTATTTT. This translates into CAISLAGGSSTDTQYF.

The chain combines TRBV10-2 with TRBJ2-5, with 8 nucleotides matching TRBD1. CDR3 length equals 13 residues. The germline CDR1 and CDR2 sequences are WSHSY and SAAADI. V trimming: 5 bases; J trimming: 4 bases; junction bases outside the gene matches: 3. DNA for the CDR3: TGCGCCAGCAGTCAACAGGGGGGAGAGACCCAGTACTTC. Protein product: CASSQQGGETQYF.

This clone is a singleton in its sample. This chain joins TRBV7-8 and TRBJ2-1; 11 positions match TRBD2. Germline V gene lookup returns CDR1 SGHVS and CDR2 FQNEAQ. J gave up 8 bases and V 6 bases, and 18 bases lay outside the gene matches. The CDR3 runs 18 residues. The chain's CDR3 is CASRHLGGGLAGGHEQFF. The DNA for the CDR3 is TGTGCCAGCAGACACCTCGGGGGTGGCCTAGCGGGGGGCCATGAGCAGTTCTTC.

The J gene is TRBJ1-5, the V gene TRBV30; TRBD1 matches 8 bases. The CDR3 has 15 residues. The V and J ends lost 2 bases and 7 bases, in that order; junction bases with no gene match: 10. CDR1 is GTSNPN and CDR2 is SVGIG in the germline V gene (reference sequence). The CDR3 is CAWSRTGKSSQPQHF. DNA for the CDR3: TGTGCCTGGAGTCGGACAGGGAAATCGTCCCAGCCCCAGCATTTT.

This chain links TRBV19 with TRBJ1-6; D gene unclear. Germline V gives CDR1 LNHDA, CDR2 SQIVND (reference sequence). CDR3 size: 17 residues. V was clipped by 3 bases and J by 6 bases, with 18 bases between them. CDR3 residues: CASSITSRSPSNSPLHF. The DNA of the CDR3 is TGTGCCAGTAGTATCACCTCGAGGAGCCCCTCTAATTCACCCCTCCACTTT.

This rearrangement joins TRBV30 to TRBJ1-2; weak D call: TRBD1 (5 bases). CDR3 length: 15 amino acids. The germline V gene encodes CDR1 GTSNPN and CDR2 SVGIG (reference sequence). Trimming took 3 bases from V and 4 from J, leaving 18 bases between them. The chain's CDR3 is CAWRNRRPTLYGYTF. The CDR3 DNA reads as TGTGCCTGGAGAAACAGGCGACCCACTCTCTATGGCTACACCTTC.

A note on this clone: The germline gene is not matched at one end of the junction; a read error may be the cause. The chain is built from TRBV7-7 and TRBJ2-5, with a tentative D call TRBD2 (5 bases). This CDR3 contains 14 residues. In germline, CDR1 is SSHAT, CDR2 FNYEAQ (reference sequence). CDR3 DNA: TGTGCTAGCAGCCCCGGACTCCTCCAAGAGACCCAGTACTTC. Its protein product is CASSPGLLQETQYF.

The gene calls are TRBV15 and TRBJ1-2; possibly TRBD1 for D (6 bases). The CDR3 extends over 14 amino acids. Germline V gene sequence: CDR1 LNHNV, CDR2 YYDKDF (reference sequence). The V end was cut by 0 bases, the J end by 4 bases, with 9 bases between. The CDR3, as DNA: TGTGCCACCAGCAGAGAACAGGGATTCTATGGCTACACCTTC. This gives the protein CATSREQGFYGYTF.

This clone was detected a few times. The V call is TRBV9, the J call TRBJ1-1, with D possibly being TRBD1 (5 bases). The V and J ends lost 3 bases and 0 bases respectively, with 15 bases between them. The CDR3 has 16 amino acids. The V gene's germline CDR1 is SGDLS and CDR2 YYNGEE. The CDR3 DNA reads TGTGCCAGCAGCGCCCTTCCCAGACAGATGAACACTGAAGCTTTCTTT. This translates into CASSALPRQMNTEAFF.

This clone was counted between two and nine times. The chain is built from TRBV30 and TRBJ1-6, with 8 bases identical to TRBD1. The germline gives CDR1 GTSNPN, CDR2 SVGIG (reference sequence). The CDR3 totals 15 residues. Trimming removed 1 base from V and 7 bases from J; junction bases left unmatched: 6. CDR3 bases: TGTGCCTGGAGTGCCGGACAGGGAAGAAATTCACCCCTCCACTTT. As protein: CAWSAGQGRNSPLHF.

The V gene is TRBV28, the J gene TRBJ1-4; no definite D call. The CDR3 runs 14 residues. Between the trimmed V and J ends, which lost 6 bases and 6 bases, there was a span of 14 bases. Germline V gene lookup returns CDR1 MDHEN and CDR2 SYDVKM. Here the CDR3 reads CASSPTLGDEKLFF. As DNA, the CDR3 is TGTGCCAGCAGCCCGACCCTTGGAGATGAAAAACTGTTTTTT.

The chain couples TRBV2 to TRBJ2-5, with a possible D match to TRBD2 (5 bases). V lost 8 bases and J lost 9, with 16 bases in between. Germline V gene sequence: CDR1 SNHLY, CDR2 FYNNEI. The CDR3 sequence is 12 residues long. The CDR3 nucleotides are TGTGCCAGCGGGCGCGATACTAGTTCCCAGTACTTC. This translates into CASGRDTSSQYF.

The J gene is TRBJ1-1, the V gene TRBV18, with unresolved D. Trimming left V 4 bases short and J 3 bases short, with 9 bases between. This CDR3 has 13 residues. Germline-derived CDR1 and CDR2 are KGHSH and LQKENI. The CDR3 is CASSLHSDTEAFF. Here the CDR3 DNA reads TGTGCCAGCTCACTTCACTCTGACACTGAAGCTTTCTTT.

V usage is TRBV29-1 and J usage is TRBJ2-3; perhaps TRBD2 as D (5 bases). Germline V gene lookup returns CDR1 SQVTM and CDR2 ANQGSEA. CDR3 length: 12 amino acids. Trimming shortened V by 4 bases and J by 4 bases, and 9 bases separated the two germline ends. The CDR3 DNA reads as TGCAGCGTTGTGCTAGCAGCAGATACGCAGTATTTT. The encoded protein is CSVVLAADTQYF.

V is TRBV28 and J is TRBJ1-5; TRBD1 matches 10 bases. Per the germline V gene, CDR1 is MDHEN and CDR2 is SYDVKM. The CDR3 is 16 amino acids. The trim removed 5 bases at V and 3 bases at J, leaving 7 bases unmatched. The CDR3 DNA reads as TGTGCCAGCAGTCCCGCCGGACAGGGGGACAATCAGCCCCAGCATTTT. Its protein product is CASSPAGQGDNQPQHF. Full variable domain (missing parts from reference TRBV28 and TRBJ1-5): DVKVTQSSRYLVKRTGEKVFLECVQDMDHENMFWYRQDPGLGLRLIYFSYDVKMKEKGDIPEGYSVSREKKERFSLILESASTNQTSMYLCASSPAGQGDNQPQHFGDGTRLSIL.

CDR3 amino acids: CASRLRGFTDTQYF. The CDR3 nucleotides read TGTGCCAGCAGGCTCAGGGGGTTCACAGATACGCAGTATTTT. The V and J genes are TRBV28 and TRBJ2-3, with 7 bases that match TRBD1. The CDR3 covers 14 residues. Germline-derived CDR1 and CDR2 are MDHEN and SYDVKM. Trimming at V came to 6 bases and at J to 2 bases, leaving 5 bases not matched to a gene.

This chain uses TRBV7-9 with TRBJ1-4, with 7 bases aligning to TRBD1. V gave up 3 bases and J gave up 7 bases; unmatched junction bases: 2. The CDR3 contains 13 residues. CDR1 SEHNR and CDR2 FQNEAQ come from the germline V gene (reference sequence). The CDR3: CASSLGQTEKLFF. CDR3 in DNA: TGTGCCAGCAGCTTGGGACAGACTGAAAAACTGTTTTTT.

J is TRBJ1-4 and V is TRBV19; D uncertain. Trimming stripped 5 bases from V and 7 bases from J, with 11 bases between. The CDR3 length is 13 residues. In germline, CDR1 is LNHDA, CDR2 SQIVND (reference sequence). CDR3 protein: CASSPTRAEKLFF. The DNA for the CDR3 is TGTGCCAGTAGTCCTACTAGGGCTGAAAAACTGTTTTTT.